One and the same sample provided the 30 T cell receptor beta chains below, sequenced in a study of blood T cells in healthy people across ages (dated by TCRdb to the mid-2010s). The library was produced with 5' RACE. The run used an Illumina HiSeq 2500. The second PCR ran for about 7 to 11 cycles and used a J-beta primer mix along with a sample-barcoded 5' primer. TCRdb itself trimmed the public reads at Q25 with fastp, ran MiXCR and retained productive beta chains. Rows with one shared CDR3 protein collapse into an entry with the most common genes and DNA. This sample comprises around 1,500,000 distinct CDR3 sequences, around 42% of them detected only once. The ten largest clonotypes hold roughly 7.9% of the sample. The sample comprised blood. Source of these receptors: a woman between 18 and 29 years old in good health.

This clonotype was counted a few times. The genes are TRBV5-1 and TRBJ2-7, with D possibly matching TRBD2 (5 bases). This CDR3 region has 13 residues. The germline V gene has CDR1 SGHRS and CDR2 YFSETQ. V gave up 3 bases and J gave up 5 bases, with 12 bases separating them. The CDR3 loop is CASSSGLLNEQYF. The CDR3 DNA reads as TGCGCCAGCAGCTCAGGACTCCTCAACGAGCAGTACTTC. Together with reference TRBV5-1 and TRBJ2-7, the CDR3 gives the full variable domain: KAGVTQTPRYLIKTRGQQVTLSCSPISGHRSVSWYQQTPGQGLQFLFEYFSETQRNKGNFPGRFSGRQFSNSRSEMNVSTLELGDSALYLCASSSGLLNEQYFGPGTRLTVT.

The V call is TRBV28, the J call TRBJ2-4; possibly TRBD2 for D (5 bases). The DNA end is more similar to TRBJ2-7, so the J call may be wrong. The CDR3 contains 11 residues. Germline assignment: CDR1 MDHEN and CDR2 SYDVKM. CDR3 sequence: CAGGNYYEQYF. The CDR3 nucleotides read TGTGCCGGAGGAAATTACTACGAGCAGTACTTC.

The chain links TRBV18 to TRBJ1-4; a possible D gene is TRBD1 (5 bases). Germline V gene lookup returns CDR1 KGHSH and CDR2 LQKENI. CDR3 length equals 17 residues. Trimming took 5 bases from V and 0 from J, leaving 16 bases between them. The CDR3 is CASSARQSGATNEKLFF. The CDR3 DNA follows: TGTGCCAGCTCAGCGAGACAGAGCGGTGCAACTAATGAAAAACTGTTTTTT.

This rearrangement joins TRBV5-1 to TRBJ2-7; no definite D call. V lost 0 bases and J lost 7, with 8 bases in between. Germline CDR1 is SGHRS and CDR2 is YFSETQ. The CDR3 loop spans 12 amino acids. The CDR3 nucleotides read TGCGCCAGCAGCTTGGGCCCCCCGGAGCAGTACTTC. The encoded protein is CASSLGPPEQYF.

This clonotype was seen only a few times. The gene calls are TRBV2 and TRBJ2-7, with 7 bases identical to TRBD1. The CDR3 spans 13 residues. The ends lost 2 bases at V and 4 bases at J; junction bases unmatched: 2. Germline CDR1 reads SNHLY; CDR2 reads FYNNEI. CDR3 loop: CASSETQGYEQYF. In DNA, the CDR3 is TGTGCCAGCAGTGAAACACAGGGGTACGAGCAGTACTTC.

V usage is TRBV12-3 or TRBV12-4 and J usage is TRBJ2-5, with 9 positions matching TRBD2. V gave up 4 bases and J gave up 2 bases; unmatched junction bases: 8. CDR3 length equals 16 residues. Here the CDR3 DNA reads TGTGCCAGCAGTTCCCGGGAGCGGGGGGTGCAAGAGACCCAGTACTTC. Protein: CASSSRERGVQETQYF.

The J gene is TRBJ1-1, the V gene TRBV5-1, with no clear D. The CDR3 has 12 amino acids. V dropped 6 bases and J dropped 3 bases, with 9 bases sitting between them. The germline gives CDR1 SGHRS, CDR2 YFSETQ. CDR3 DNA: TGCGCCAGCATCGGAGGAGACACTGAAGCTTTCTTT. Translated, it gives CASIGGDTEAFF.

The chain couples TRBV11-2 to TRBJ2-1, with 10 bases identical to TRBD2. The V and J ends lost 4 bases and 8 bases, in that order; junction bases with no gene match: 8. The CDR3 totals 15 residues. CDR1 and CDR2 (germline): SGHAT, FQNNGV. The CDR3 DNA reads as TGTGCCAGCAGCTCCGGACTAGCGGCTATCGATGAGCAGTTCTTC. It specifies CASSSGLAAIDEQFF.

This chain connects TRBV7-4 to TRBJ1-4, with D uncertain. V lost 3 bases and J 16 bases, leaving 9 bases between the germline ends. Per germline, CDR1 SGHVT and CDR2 SQSDAQ. The CDR3 runs to 10 residues. The CDR3 loop is CASSFDGRFF. Here the CDR3 DNA reads TGTGCCAGCAGCTTCGACGGGAGGTTTTTT.

This chain joins TRBV30 and TRBJ2-3, with no clear D. Deletions cut 4 bases from V and 3 bases from J, with 8 bases between. The CDR3 covers 12 residues. CDR1 is GTSNPN, CDR2 SVGIG, per germline (reference sequence). The CDR3: CAWTNGTDTQYF. The CDR3 bases are TGTGCCTGGACCAATGGTACAGATACGCAGTATTTT.

The chain couples TRBV12-3 or TRBV12-4 to TRBJ2-3, with D perhaps TRBD1 (6 bases). CDR3 length: 15 amino acids. V gave up 5 bases and J gave up 0 bases, with 12 bases separating them. In DNA form, the CDR3 reads TGTGCCAGCAGTAAACGACAGGCCAGCACAGATACGCAGTATTTT. This gives the protein CASSKRQASTDTQYF.

This clonotype was counted between two and nine times. This chain joins TRBV9 and TRBJ2-7, with 11 bases that match TRBD1. The ends lost 3 bases at V and 6 bases at J; junction bases unmatched: 8. Germline V gene data show CDR1 as SGDLS and CDR2 as YYNGEE. This CDR3 has 15 residues. The CDR3 spells CASSAEGTGGSEQYF. As DNA, the CDR3 is TGTGCCAGCAGCGCCGAAGGGACAGGGGGTAGCGAGCAGTACTTC.

The rearrangement joins TRBV12-3 or TRBV12-4 to TRBJ1-4; D is possibly TRBD1 (6 bases). V gave up 7 bases and J gave up 2 bases, with 11 bases separating them. The CDR3 is 14 residues long. CDR3: CASTPQGTNEKLFF. The CDR3 coding sequence is TGTGCCAGCACCCCGCAGGGGACTAATGAAAAACTGTTTTTT.

This rearrangement joins TRBV7-2 to TRBJ2-5; D call uncertain. This CDR3 spans 13 amino acids. V was pared by 5 bases and J by 4 bases, with 11 bases between. The germline V gene encodes CDR1 SGHTA and CDR2 FQGNSA. Written as DNA, the CDR3 is TGTGCCAGCAGCCCAAGTATGAGAGAGACCCAGTACTTC. Translated, it gives CASSPSMRETQYF.

The table lists this clonotype with a few counts. This chain uses TRBV28 with TRBJ2-7, with 7 positions matching TRBD1. The germline gives CDR1 MDHEN, CDR2 SYDVKM. V was clipped by 6 bases and J by 3 bases; unmatched bases: 11. This CDR3 spans 15 amino acids. The CDR3: CASSSGQRIDYEQYF. DNA for the CDR3: TGTGCCAGCAGCTCGGGACAGAGAATTGACTACGAGCAGTACTTC.

V and J are TRBV9 and TRBJ1-1, with D uncertain. CDR3 length: 16 residues. V was shortened by 3 bases and J by 6 bases, with 21 bases between the two germline ends. Germline V gene sequence: CDR1 SGDLS, CDR2 YYNGEE. The CDR3 DNA follows: TGTGCCAGCAGCGGAGGAGATTTGGAGGGTAGGGCTGAAGCTTTCTTT. As protein: CASSGGDLEGRAEAFF. Combining the CDR3 with reference TRBV9 and TRBJ1-1 gives the whole variable domain DSGVTQTPKHLITATGQRVTLRCSPRSGDLSVYWYQQSLDQGLQFLIQYYNGEERAKGNILERFSAQQFPDLHSELNLSSLELGDSALYFCASSGGDLEGRAEAFFGQGTRLTVV.

The V and J genes are TRBV4-1 and TRBJ2-7; TRBD2 matches at 10 bases. Trimming removed 5 bases from V and 1 base from J; junction bases left unmatched: 8. The CDR3 covers 16 residues. Germline assignment: CDR1 MGHRA and CDR2 YSYEKL. CDR3 residues: CASSYQTSGSSYEQYF. CDR3 in DNA: TGCGCCAGCAGCTATCAGACTAGCGGGTCTTCCTACGAGCAGTACTTC.

In regard to this clonotype: Germline and junction disagree at one end, which may indicate a read error. The genes are TRBV12-3 or TRBV12-4 and TRBJ2-1, with 9 bases aligning to TRBD2. The length of the CDR3 is 13 residues. The CDR3 DNA is TGTGCCAGCATTTTAAAAGCGGGGGGCCCCGCGTTCTTC. Encoded protein: CASILKAGGPAFF.

There are a few counts of this clonotype. V usage is TRBV6-1 and J usage is TRBJ1-2, with unresolved D. Trimming took off 7 bases at V and 5 bases at J, with 5 bases between the two ends. Germline values: CDR1 MNHNS, CDR2 SASEGT. The CDR3 consists of 10 residues. CDR3 in amino acids: CASIEYGYTF. The CDR3 DNA is TGTGCCAGCATCGAATATGGCTACACCTTC.

This rearrangement joins TRBV7-2 to TRBJ1-2; TRBD1 might be the D (6 bases). This CDR3 has 13 amino acids. V lost 7 bases, J lost 8 bases, and 17 bases lay in between. The germline V gene encodes CDR1 SGHTA and CDR2 FQGNSA. The CDR3 loop reads CASTNPQGKGYTF. CDR3 nucleotides: TGTGCCAGCACCAATCCCCAGGGGAAGGGCTACACCTTC.

The chain recombines TRBV28 with TRBJ1-1; TRBD1 agrees at 7 bases. Per germline, CDR1 MDHEN and CDR2 SYDVKM. The length of the CDR3 is 12 residues. Losses at the gene ends were 7 bases for V and 8 bases for J; bases not matched to a gene: 7. The CDR3 loop reads CASNPGTVEAFF. CDR3 bases: TGTGCCAGCAACCCCGGGACAGTAGAAGCTTTCTTT. The whole variable domain, remainder taken from reference TRBV28 and TRBJ1-1, is DVKVTQSSRYLVKRTGEKVFLECVQDMDHENMFWYRQDPGLGLRLIYFSYDVKMKEKGDIPEGYSVSREKKERFSLILESASTNQTSMYLCASNPGTVEAFFGQGTRLTVV.

This chain uses TRBV5-8 with TRBJ2-3, with TRBD1 matching 7 bases. This CDR3 spans 16 amino acids. The junction had 12 bases not matched to a gene; V was cut back by 6 bases and J by 2 bases. Germline V lookup: CDR1 SGHTS, CDR2 YDEGEE. CDR3 amino acids: CASIPGQTIITDTQYF. CDR3 bases: TGTGCCAGCATACCGGGACAGACGATAATCACAGATACGCAGTATTTT.

Comment on this clonotype: Mismatch with germline at one junction end may stem from a read error. The chain uses TRBV7-9 and TRBJ2-2; the D gene is possibly TRBD1 (6 bases). This CDR3 region has 15 residues. Germline lookup yields CDR1 SEHNR and CDR2 FQNEAQ (reference sequence). The CDR3, as DNA: TGTGCCAGCAGCAGGTGGACAGATAACATCGGGGAGCTGTTTTTT. The encoded protein is CASSRWTDNIGELFF.

This sequence joins TRBV20-1 and TRBJ1-2, with 10 bases matching TRBD1. The CDR3 has 13 residues. CDR1 is DFQATT, CDR2 SNEGSKA, per germline (reference sequence). V lost 4 bases, J lost 6 bases, and 5 bases stayed unmatched. The CDR3 nucleotides are TGCAGTGCTACCGGGACAGGGGCAAATGGCTACACCTTC. It specifies CSATGTGANGYTF.

With respect to this clonotype: At one boundary the junction diverges from the germline segment, which might be a read error. The chain carries TRBV20-1 and TRBJ1-2; a possible D gene is TRBD1 (5 bases). The CDR3 covers 13 residues. Germline assignment: CDR1 DFQATT and CDR2 SNEGSKA (reference sequence). CDR3 loop: CSARTEPNYGHTF. In DNA, the CDR3 is TGCAGTGCTAGGACAGAACCTAACTATGGCCACACCTTC.

This chain uses TRBV9 with TRBJ1-1; no clear D. CDR3 size: 13 residues. Germline V gene sequence: CDR1 SGDLS, CDR2 YYNGEE. The germline V and J ends were trimmed by 1 base and 2 bases, with 6 bases remaining between them. The CDR3 reads CASSVRTNTEAFF. CDR3 bases: TGTGCCAGCAGCGTACGGACCAACACTGAAGCTTTCTTT.

This clonotype was seen only a few times. CDR3 bases: TGTGCCAGCAGCCCCCACGGGGCTGCTTCCACCTACGAGCAGTACTTC. As protein: CASSPHGAASTYEQYF. The chain has TRBV7-2 and TRBJ2-7; D tentatively fits TRBD1 or TRBD2 (5 bases each). With 5 bases removed from V and 2 bases from J, the gap between germline ends came to 19 bases. This CDR3 comprises 16 residues. Germline V lookup: CDR1 SGHTA, CDR2 FQGNSA. Using reference TRBV7-2 and TRBJ2-7 for the parts outside the CDR3, the full variable domain is GAGVSQSPSNKVTEKGKDVELRCDPISGHTALYWYRQSLGQGLEFLIYFQGNSAPDKSGLPSDRFSAERTGGSVSTLTIQRTQQEDSAVYLCASSPHGAASTYEQYFGPGTRLTVT.

This clonotype was counted a few times. The V and J genes are TRBV20-1 and TRBJ2-1; 8 bases are a match to TRBD2. Trimming took 3 bases from V and 4 from J; bases not matched to a gene: 5. This CDR3 region has 14 residues. CDR1 is DFQATT, CDR2 SNEGSKA, per germline (reference sequence). The CDR3 DNA follows: TGCAGTGCTAGCGGGAGGGAGACTTACAATGAGCAGTTCTTC. Its protein is CSASGRETYNEQFF.

V is TRBV20-1 and J is TRBJ2-2; TRBD1 matches at 7 bases. Looked up from germline, CDR1 is DFQATT and CDR2 is SNEGSKA (reference sequence). V gave up 7 bases and J gave up 0 bases; unmatched junction bases: 8. The CDR3 is 15 amino acids. CDR3 sequence (DNA): TGCAGTGTTCCTACCGGGACAGCGAACACCGGGGAGCTGTTTTTT. Protein sequence: CSVPTGTANTGELFF.

The chain joins TRBV20-1 to TRBJ2-5, with 12 bases that match TRBD2. In germline, CDR1 is DFQATT, CDR2 SNEGSKA (reference sequence). The length of the CDR3 is 14 residues. Losses at the gene ends were 6 bases for V and 7 bases for J; bases not matched to a gene: 9. This CDR3 reads CSAAPTSGGGTQYF. The CDR3 region has the DNA TGCAGTGCCGCCCCGACTAGCGGGGGTGGGACCCAGTACTTC.